This T cell receptor (beta chain) stems from a study of CD4 and CD8 cells across lung adenocarcinoma regions. TCRdb independently ran MiXCR on the PCR reads; one entry per CDR3 protein. The sample includes several thousand distinct CDR3 sequences, around 46% seen only once; the top ten take 25% to 35%. The CDR3 is made up of 13 amino acids. The germline V gene encodes CDR1 ENHRY and CDR2 SYGVKD. V lost 6 bases, J lost 6 bases, and 13 bases lay in between. Donors had localized lung adenocarcinoma, a non-small cell lung cancer. This chain joins TRBV10-3 and TRBJ2-3; D is possibly TRBD1 (5 bases). The TCR sequence derives from a male donor with lung adenocarcinoma. The CD4 and CD8 labels of this study may be unreliable. The specimen sequenced was CD4+ T cells from the margin of a lung tumor. The CDR3: CAIRGQGEDTQYF. In DNA form, the CDR3 reads TGTGCCATCAGGGGTCAGGGTGAGGATACGCAGTATTTT.